The 17 T cell receptor beta chains given below trace back to one sample, sequenced in a study of shared clonotypes between healthy human individuals. CD45RO negativity and positive selection for CCR7 defined naive CD8 cells, a population that excluded terminally differentiated effector memory CD45RA+ cells. Data came from immunoSEQ multiplex PCR; TCRdb stores just in-frame clones and leaves some out. The table has about 2,100,000 clones, just over 90% seen once. The sample was naive CD8+ T cells from PBMCs. Receptor source: a man aged 18 to 29 in good health. Some clones in this sample may be carry-over from other donors' samples.

The rearrangement links TRBV11-2 to TRBJ2-1; 8 nucleotides agree with TRBD2. The J segment lost 5 bases and the V segment lost 5 bases, leaving 2 bases of the junction unmatched. CDR3 size: 13 residues. The germline V gene encodes CDR1 SGHAT and CDR2 FQNNGV. The CDR3 DNA follows: TGTGCCAGCAGCCGAGCGGGAGACAATGAGCAGTTCTTC. Amino acid sequence: CASSRAGDNEQFF.

CDR3 protein: CASSLPQGFAKNIQYF. For the CDR3, the DNA is TGTGCCAGCAGCCTGCCTCAGGGATTCGCCAAAAACATTCAGTACTTC. This chain connects TRBV7-9 to TRBJ2-4; a possible D gene is TRBD1 (5 bases). The V gene's germline CDR1 is SEHNR and CDR2 FQNEAQ (reference sequence). This CDR3 comprises 16 residues. V dropped 5 bases and J dropped 1 base, with 15 bases sitting between them.

This rearrangement joins TRBV5-1 to TRBJ2-5; TRBD1 matches at 10 bases. J lost 4 bases, V lost 0 bases, and 6 bases had no gene match. CDR1 SGHRS and CDR2 YFSETQ come from the germline V gene. The CDR3 contains 16 residues. In DNA form, the CDR3 reads TGCGCCAGCAGCTTGGTAGACAGGGGGCTGGGAGAGACCCAGTACTTC. The encoded protein is CASSLVDRGLGETQYF.

This clone has only one observation. V is TRBV29-1 and J is TRBJ2-2, with TRBD2 matching 9 bases. J was trimmed by 7 bases and V by 7 bases; bases with no gene match: 4. The germline V gene has CDR1 SQVTM and CDR2 ANQGSEA. This CDR3 comprises 12 residues. Here the CDR3 DNA reads TGCAGCGGGGGACTAGCCGTCGGGGAGCTGTTTTTT. It is translated as CSGGLAVGELFF.

The J gene is TRBJ2-1, the V gene TRBV19; 9 bases map to TRBD2. Germline CDR1 and CDR2: LNHDA and SQIVND (reference sequence). The CDR3 sequence is 16 residues long. Trimming took 0 bases from V and 4 from J; bases not matched to a gene: 4. The CDR3 DNA is TGTGCCAGTAGTATAGAGGGGCTAGCGGGGTACAATGAGCAGTTCTTC. Translated: CASSIEGLAGYNEQFF.

This clone was observed a single time. This chain links TRBV7-2 with TRBJ2-3; D perhaps matches TRBD2 (6 bases). Looked up from germline, CDR1 is SGHTA and CDR2 is FQGNSA. Trimming left V 1 base short and J 2 bases short, with 13 bases between. This CDR3 is built from 16 residues. The CDR3 DNA reads as TGTGCCAGCAGCTTAGGTCCGGGAGTGGTCACAGATACGCAGTATTTT. Translated: CASSLGPGVVTDTQYF.

V usage is TRBV28 and J usage is TRBJ1-5; 8 bases line up with TRBD1. The CDR3 totals 13 residues. Losses at the gene ends were 5 bases for V and 10 bases for J; bases not matched to a gene: 7. Germline V gene sequence: CDR1 MDHEN, CDR2 SYDVKM. CDR3 sequence reads: CASSPGGFSPQHF. The CDR3 DNA follows: TGTGCCAGCAGTCCAGGGGGCTTCTCACCCCAGCATTTT.

This clone appeared a single time. V gene TRBV11-2 combines with J gene TRBJ2-5; unclear D gene. V lost 5 bases to trimming and J lost 5 bases, with 18 bases between them. This CDR3 region has 15 residues. CDR1 is SGHAT and CDR2 is FQNNGV in the germline V gene. This CDR3 reads CASSHRRITEETQYF. CDR3 nucleotide sequence: TGTGCCAGCAGCCACCGACGGATTACGGAGGAGACCCAGTACTTC.

This rearrangement joins TRBV9 to TRBJ2-4; TRBD2 matches at 11 bases. This CDR3 has 14 residues. The V segment lost 6 bases and the J segment 6 bases; nucleotides outside the gene matches: 5. Germline CDR1 and CDR2: SGDLS and YYNGEE. The CDR3 loop is CASNPGLAGNIQYF. For the CDR3, the DNA is TGTGCCAGCAACCCTGGACTAGCGGGAAACATTCAGTACTTC.

The rearrangement uses TRBV30 and TRBJ2-2, with 10 bases aligning to TRBD1. CDR1 and CDR2 (germline): GTSNPN, SVGIG (reference sequence). CDR3 length equals 16 residues. V was clipped by 0 bases and J by 6 bases; unmatched bases: 7. CDR3 region: CAWSVIGTGVSGELFF. The DNA for the CDR3 is TGTGCCTGGAGTGTAATCGGGACAGGGGTTTCCGGGGAGCTGTTTTTT.

V usage is TRBV11-1 and J usage is TRBJ2-5, with D uncertain. Between the trimmed V and J ends, which lost 3 bases and 3 bases, there was a span of 14 bases. This CDR3 comprises 15 residues. The germline CDR1 and CDR2 sequences are SGHAT and FQDESV (reference sequence). The DNA for the CDR3 is TGTGCCAGCAGCTTTGGTGTGGGTATGGAAGAGACCCAGTACTTC. Protein: CASSFGVGMEETQYF.

The chain joins TRBV4-3 to TRBJ2-1; D might be TRBD2 (5 bases). CDR1 is LGHNA and CDR2 is YSLEER in the germline V gene. CDR3 size: 15 residues. Between the trimmed V and J ends, which lost 3 bases and 5 bases, there was a span of 14 bases. CDR3 sequence reads: CASSQLRSSDNEQFF. The CDR3 DNA sequence: TGCGCCAGCAGCCAGCTCCGGAGTAGCGACAATGAGCAGTTCTTC.

J is TRBJ1-1 and V is TRBV30, with no clear D. With 4 bases removed from V and 5 bases from J, the gap between germline ends came to 17 bases. Looked up from germline, CDR1 is GTSNPN and CDR2 is SVGIG (reference sequence). The CDR3 spans 14 residues. The CDR3 DNA follows: TGTGCCTGGACCTTCCTGCCGGAGAGTACTGAAGCTTTCTTT. Translated: CAWTFLPESTEAFF. The complete variable domain, with remaining parts taken from reference TRBV30 and TRBJ1-1, reads SQTIHQWPATLVQPVGSPLSLECTVEGTSNPNLYWYRQAAGRGLQLLFYSVGIGQISSEVPQNLSASRPQDRQFILSSKKLLLSDSGFYLCAWTFLPESTEAFFGQGTRLTVV.

V usage is TRBV4-3 and J usage is TRBJ2-7, with 10 bases aligning to TRBD2. The V gene's germline CDR1 is LGHNA and CDR2 YSLEER. Unmatched junction bases numbered 4, after V lost 4 bases and J lost 1 base. This CDR3 spans 15 amino acids. Here the CDR3 DNA reads TGCGCCAGCAGCCCTAGCGGGAGAGGTTCCTACGAGCAGTACTTC. Translating gives CASSPSGRGSYEQYF.

The chain uses TRBV7-3 and TRBJ2-1; D may be TRBD2 (5 bases). Trimming left V 2 bases short and J 8 bases short, with 16 bases between. This CDR3 has 15 amino acids. The V gene's germline CDR1 is SGHTA and CDR2 FQGTGA. CDR3 in amino acids: CASSLSRSDSDEQFF. For the CDR3, the DNA is TGTGCCAGCAGCTTATCTCGTAGCGACTCGGATGAGCAGTTCTTC. Based on the CDR3 plus reference TRBV7-3 and TRBJ2-1, the full variable domain is GAGVSQTPSNKVTEKGKYVELRCDPISGHTALYWYRQSLGQGPEFLIYFQGTGAADDSGLPNDRFFAVRPEGSVSTLKIQRTERGDSAVYLCASSLSRSDSDEQFFGPGTRLTVL.

The rearrangement uses TRBV19 and TRBJ2-7, with 10 bases identical to TRBD1. The germline V gene has CDR1 LNHDA and CDR2 SQIVND (reference sequence). The V gene end was trimmed by 5 bases and the J gene end by 5 bases; junction bases not matched to a gene: 6. CDR3 size: 14 residues. For the CDR3, the DNA is TGTGCCAGTAGTCTGGGGACAGGGGACAACGAGCAGTACTTC. Amino acids: CASSLGTGDNEQYF.

As for this clone: Other DNA variants within this sample encode the same CDR3. The CDR3 region is CASSFSGDNEQFF. CDR3 in DNA: TGTGCCAGCAGCTTTAGCGGAGACAATGAGCAGTTCTTC. The chain couples TRBV7-9 to TRBJ2-1; weak D call: TRBD2 (6 bases). Trimming shortened V by 3 bases and J by 5 bases, and 8 bases separated the two germline ends. This CDR3 has 13 amino acids. CDR1 is SEHNR and CDR2 is FQNEAQ in the germline V gene (reference sequence).